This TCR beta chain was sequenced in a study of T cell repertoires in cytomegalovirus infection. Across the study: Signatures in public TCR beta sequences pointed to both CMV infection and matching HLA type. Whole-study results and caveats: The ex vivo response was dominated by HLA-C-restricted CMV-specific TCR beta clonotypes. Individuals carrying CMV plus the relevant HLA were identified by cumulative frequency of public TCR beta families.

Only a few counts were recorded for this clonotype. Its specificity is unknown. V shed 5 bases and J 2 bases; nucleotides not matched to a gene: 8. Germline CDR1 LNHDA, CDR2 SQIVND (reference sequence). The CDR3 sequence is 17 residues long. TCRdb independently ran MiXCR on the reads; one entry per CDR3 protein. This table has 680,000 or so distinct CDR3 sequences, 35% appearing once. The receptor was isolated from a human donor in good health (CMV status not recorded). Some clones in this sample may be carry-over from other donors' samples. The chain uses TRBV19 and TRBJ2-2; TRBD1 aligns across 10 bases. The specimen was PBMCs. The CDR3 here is CASSLPGTGANTGELFF. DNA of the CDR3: TGTGCCAGTAGTTTACCCGGGACAGGGGCAAACACCGGGGAGCTGTTTTTT.